The T cell receptor beta chain under discussion was sequenced for a study of identical twins. This clonotype was seen only a few times. TCRdb redid the calling of the 5' RACE reads with MiXCR, one entry per CDR3 protein. The data contain a few hundred thousand distinct CDR3 sequences, 9.5% to 15% of them seen just once; the ten biggest clones take up about 4.1%. This CDR3 contains 13 residues. With V trimmed by 4 bases and J by 8 bases, 2 bases remained unmatched. Germline loops: CDR1 ENHRY, CDR2 SYGVKD. The same data also went into a second study, on yellow fever vaccine responses in identical twins.

The sequence came from a woman aged 18-30 years in good health. V is TRBV10-3 and J is TRBJ2-1, with 10 bases aligning to TRBD2. The sequenced material came from memory (CD45RO+) T cells sorted from blood. The CDR3 DNA reads as TGTGCCATCAGTGCTAGCGGGGGAGATGAGCAGTTCTTC. Protein: CAISASGGDEQFF.